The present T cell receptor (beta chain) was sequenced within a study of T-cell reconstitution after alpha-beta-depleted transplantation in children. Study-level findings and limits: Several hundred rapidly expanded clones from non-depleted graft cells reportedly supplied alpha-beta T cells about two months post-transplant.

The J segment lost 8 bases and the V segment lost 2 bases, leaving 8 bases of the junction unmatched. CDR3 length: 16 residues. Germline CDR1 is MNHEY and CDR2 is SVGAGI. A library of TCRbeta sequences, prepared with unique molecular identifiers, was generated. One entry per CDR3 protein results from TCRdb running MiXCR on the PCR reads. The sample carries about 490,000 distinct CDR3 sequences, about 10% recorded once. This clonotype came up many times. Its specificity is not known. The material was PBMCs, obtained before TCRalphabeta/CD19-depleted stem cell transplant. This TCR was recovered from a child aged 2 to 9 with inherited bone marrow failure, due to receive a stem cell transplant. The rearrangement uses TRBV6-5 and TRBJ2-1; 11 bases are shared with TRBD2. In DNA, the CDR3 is TGTGCCAGCAGTTACACTCTAGCACTAGCGGGAGATGAGCAGTTCTTC. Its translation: CASSYTLALAGDEQFF.